What follows is one T cell receptor beta chain and its context. Negative magnetic isolation gave CD8+ and CD4+ cells; FACS enriched CD8+ TEMRA. The source of the sample is a study of CD8 T cells in Susac syndrome. Roughly 0.45 to 1 ug RNA was reverse transcribed with random hexamers. Each CDR3 protein is one row after TCRdb ran MiXCR on the immunoSEQ multiplex PCR reads. The sample contains about 130,000 distinct CDR3 sequences, approximately 95% of which appear only once. With 3 bases removed from V and 3 bases from J, the gap between germline ends came to 12 bases. The CDR3 sequence is 13 residues long. In germline, CDR1 is GTSNPN, CDR2 SVGIG (reference sequence).

Sequenced: CD8+ T cells from PBMCs. This chain uses TRBV30 with TRBJ2-7; D might be TRBD2 (6 bases). This clonotype originated in a human donor with Susac syndrome. CDR3 coding DNA: TGTGCCTGGAGGTTTACCGGGAGCTACGAGCAGTACTTC. Its translation: CAWRFTGSYEQYF.